Presented here are 17 T cell receptor beta chains from one specimen sequenced in a study of T cell responses to AZD1222 COVID-19 vaccine. The data were produced by immunoSEQ multiplex PCR, yet TCRdb's version contains in-frame clones alone and is incomplete. The table lists about 270,000 clones, almost 95% of them singletons. The sample here was peripheral blood, taken 28 days after the second AZD1222 dose. The receptors shown here come from an adult who received the AZD1222 COVID-19 vaccine.

The CDR3 spells CASSYLGEQYF. DNA for the CDR3: TGTGCCAGCAGTTACTTGGGCGAGCAGTACTTC. V gene TRBV6-2 or TRBV6-3 combines with J gene TRBJ2-7; D unclear. With 1 base removed from V and 6 bases from J, the gap between germline ends came to 4 bases. This CDR3 contains 11 residues. Germline CDR1 MNHEY, CDR2 SVGEGT.

The genes are TRBV28 and TRBJ1-5; the match to TRBD1 covers 9 bases. V was clipped by 6 bases and J by 7 bases; unmatched bases: 7. This CDR3 comprises 14 residues. Germline-derived CDR1 and CDR2 are MDHEN and SYDVKM. CDR3 nucleotide sequence: TGTGCCAGCAGCCGCACAGGGGGCTGGCAGCCCCAGCATTTT. This codes for CASSRTGGWQPQHF.

The chain links TRBV28 to TRBJ1-4; possibly TRBD1 for D (6 bases). V lost 8 bases and J 4 bases, leaving 14 bases between the germline ends. The CDR3 has 14 amino acids. Germline CDR1 MDHEN, CDR2 SYDVKM. The CDR3 sequence is CASLKDRYNEKLFF. DNA for the CDR3: TGTGCCAGCCTCAAGGACAGATATAATGAAAAACTGTTTTTT.

This rearrangement joins TRBV28 to TRBJ2-5; TRBD2 matches 10 bases. The germline V gene encodes CDR1 MDHEN and CDR2 SYDVKM. V trimming: 7 bases; J trimming: 5 bases; junction bases outside the gene matches: 7. The CDR3 spans 14 residues. As DNA, the CDR3 is TGTGCCAGCACTACAGGGACTAGCGCGGAGACCCAGTACTTC. Translated: CASTTGTSAETQYF.

The chain combines TRBV30 with TRBJ1-6; D gene uncertain. CDR1 GTSNPN and CDR2 SVGIG come from the germline V gene (reference sequence). Trimming removed 4 bases at V and 10 bases at J, with 8 bases between. The CDR3 length is 11 residues. This CDR3 is CAWNAGSPLHF. CDR3 DNA: TGTGCCTGGAACGCGGGCTCACCCCTCCACTTT.

This clone was picked up one time. V gene TRBV6-1 combines with J gene TRBJ2-7, with 7 bases aligning to TRBD1. The ends lost 2 bases at V and 2 bases at J; junction bases unmatched: 6. Germline CDR1 and CDR2: MNHNS and SASEGT. This CDR3 spans 15 amino acids. For the CDR3, the DNA is TGTGCCAGCAGTGAATTTAAGGGACAGCCCTACGAGCAGTACTTC. This codes for CASSEFKGQPYEQYF.

The chain uses TRBV5-4 and TRBJ2-7; possibly TRBD1 for D (6 bases). Per the germline V gene, CDR1 is SGHNT and CDR2 is YYREEE (reference sequence). V was clipped by 5 bases and J by 2 bases, with 17 bases between them. The length of the CDR3 is 15 residues. CDR3 region: CASRPSHRDAYEQYF. The CDR3 nucleotides read TGTGCCAGCAGACCTAGCCACAGGGACGCCTACGAGCAGTACTTC.

The CDR3 loop is CATSRDRQAGNEQFF. The CDR3 DNA reads as TGTGCCACCAGCAGAGATCGACAGGCTGGGAATGAGCAGTTCTTC. The J gene is TRBJ2-1, the V gene TRBV15, with D possibly being TRBD1 (6 bases). The germline CDR1 and CDR2 sequences are LNHNV and YYDKDF (reference sequence). The germline V and J ends were trimmed by 0 bases and 7 bases, with 13 bases remaining between them. The CDR3 consists of 15 residues.

The J gene is TRBJ2-5, the V gene TRBV7-2; D is possibly TRBD2 (6 bases). Per the germline V gene, CDR1 is SGHTA and CDR2 is FQGNSA. Between the trimmed V and J ends, which lost 3 bases and 2 bases, there was a span of 13 bases. The CDR3 runs 15 residues. CDR3 DNA sequence: TGTGCCAGCAGCTTGAGTAGCGGTTCTCAAGAGACCCAGTACTTC. Translating it yields CASSLSSGSQETQYF.

This sequence joins TRBV19 and TRBJ1-5, with TRBD1 identical over 7 bases. V gave up 5 bases and J gave up 2 bases; unmatched junction bases: 15. There are 18 residues in the CDR3. Germline V gene lookup returns CDR1 LNHDA and CDR2 SQIVND (reference sequence). The CDR3 nucleotides read TGTGCCAGTAGTCGTTCCGGGACAGACTTTATAGGCAATCAGCCCCAGCATTTT. It yields the protein CASSRSGTDFIGNQPQHF.

The V and J genes are TRBV29-1 and TRBJ1-2; possible D gene TRBD1, 6 bases. The CDR3 is made up of 12 amino acids. The germline CDR1 and CDR2 sequences are SQVTM and ANQGSEA. V dropped 5 bases and J dropped 4 bases, with 11 bases sitting between them. The CDR3 loop reads CSVQGFGYGYTF. The CDR3 DNA is TGCAGCGTTCAGGGGTTCGGCTATGGCTACACCTTC. Filled out from reference TRBV29-1 and TRBJ1-2, the complete variable domain reads SAVISQKPSRDICQRGTSLTIQCQVDSQVTMMFWYRQQPGQSLTLIATANQGSEATYESGFVIDKFPISRPNLTFSTLTVSNMSPEDSSIYLCSVQGFGYGYTFGSGTRLTVV.

This chain uses TRBV5-4 with TRBJ2-1; 9 bases match TRBD2. With V trimmed by 3 bases and J by 5 bases, 6 bases remained unmatched. Germline CDR1 and CDR2: SGHNT and YYREEE (reference sequence). The CDR3 is made up of 15 amino acids. The CDR3 spells CASSWVAGADNEQFF. CDR3 DNA sequence: TGTGCCAGCAGCTGGGTAGCGGGAGCCGACAATGAGCAGTTCTTC.

The gene calls are TRBV27 and TRBJ1-3; 7 positions agree with TRBD1. The CDR3 totals 13 residues. Germline V gene lookup returns CDR1 MNHEY and CDR2 SMNVEV (reference sequence). V gave up 8 bases and J gave up 3 bases; unmatched junction bases: 4. In DNA, the CDR3 is TGTGCCAGCCAGGGGGGTGGTGGAAACACCATATATTTT. Protein product: CASQGGGGNTIYF.

Points on this clone: The same CDR3 also results from other DNA sequences found in this sample. The J gene is TRBJ2-7, the V gene TRBV5-1; 10 bases line up with TRBD1. Germline V gives CDR1 SGHRS, CDR2 YFSETQ. J lost 2 bases, V lost 4 bases, and 3 bases had no gene match. CDR3 length: 14 amino acids. CDR3 sequence reads: CASSHGQGAYEQYF. CDR3 DNA: TGCGCCAGCAGCCACGGACAGGGGGCCTACGAGCAGTACTTC. Combining the CDR3 with reference TRBV5-1 and TRBJ2-7 gives the whole variable domain KAGVTQTPRYLIKTRGQQVTLSCSPISGHRSVSWYQQTPGQGLQFLFEYFSETQRNKGNFPGRFSGRQFSNSRSEMNVSTLELGDSALYLCASSHGQGAYEQYFGPGTRLTVT.

This chain joins TRBV7-3 and TRBJ1-6; possible D gene TRBD1, 5 bases. CDR1 SGHTA and CDR2 FQGTGA come from the germline V gene. This CDR3 contains 19 residues. V was cut by 1 base and J by 7 bases, with 23 bases left in between. The DNA of the CDR3 is TGTGCCAGCAGCTTAAACCCCGCCTTAGCTACAGGCACCAATTCACCCCTCCACTTT. Protein product: CASSLNPALATGTNSPLHF.

This clone was detected once. The chain is built from TRBV7-9 and TRBJ1-5, with 8 positions matching TRBD1. Losses at the gene ends were 3 bases for V and 4 bases for J; bases not matched to a gene: 2. The CDR3 length is 14 residues. Per germline, CDR1 SEHNR and CDR2 FQNEAQ (reference sequence). The CDR3 coding sequence is TGTGCCAGCAGCTTTACAGGGGGAAATCAGCCCCAGCATTTT. This gives the protein CASSFTGGNQPQHF. Combining the CDR3 with reference TRBV7-9 and TRBJ1-5 gives the whole variable domain DTGVSQNPRHKITKRGQNVTFRCDPISEHNRLYWYRQTLGQGPEFLTYFQNEAQLEKSRLLSDRFSAERPKGSFSTLEIQRTEQGDSAMYLCASSFTGGNQPQHFGDGTRLSIL.

This clone was found once. V is TRBV5-1 and J is TRBJ1-1; the D is unclear. V was pared by 1 base and J by 1 base, with 11 bases between. The CDR3 covers 15 residues. Per the germline V gene, CDR1 is SGHRS and CDR2 is YFSETQ. Here the CDR3 reads CASSLPLERNTEAFF. In DNA form, the CDR3 reads TGCGCCAGCAGCTTGCCCTTGGAAAGGAACACTGAAGCTTTCTTT.